This entry lists 28 T cell receptor beta chains sequenced from one sample in a study of human thymus T cells. Libraries were prepared by immunoSEQ multiplex PCR; TCRdb keeps only in-frame clonotypes and omits some of them. This table holds 55,000 to 70,000 clones, approximately 93% found once. Sequencing used blood. These receptors originate from a boy in the first two years of life with a congenital heart defect but otherwise immunologically healthy.

The V gene is TRBV28, the J gene TRBJ1-2; TRBD1 matches at 9 bases. With V trimmed by 6 bases and J by 3 bases, 5 bases remained unmatched. This CDR3 is built from 14 residues. Germline V gene data show CDR1 as MDHEN and CDR2 as SYDVKM. Here the CDR3 reads CASSSGQGYYGYTF. The CDR3, as DNA: TGTGCCAGCAGCTCTGGACAGGGGTACTATGGCTACACCTTC.

V is TRBV27 and J is TRBJ2-1, with D maybe TRBD1 (5 bases). CDR1 MNHEY and CDR2 SMNVEV come from the germline V gene (reference sequence). V lost 3 bases, J lost 0 bases, and 9 bases lay in between. The CDR3 has 15 amino acids. CDR3 loop: CASSFGASSYNEQFF. For the CDR3, the DNA is TGTGCCAGCAGTTTTGGGGCCAGCTCCTACAATGAGCAGTTCTTC.

This chain links TRBV5-1 with TRBJ2-2; D is ambiguous. Trimming cost V 0 bases and J 5 bases, with 11 bases left between them. CDR1 and CDR2 (germline): SGHRS, YFSETQ. The CDR3 consists of 15 residues. The CDR3, as DNA: TGCGCCAGCAGCTTGGCCTATATGGGTACCGGGGAGCTGTTTTTT. Amino acid sequence: CASSLAYMGTGELFF.

The gene calls are TRBV7-8 and TRBJ2-1; D is unclear. Trimming removed 0 bases from V and 0 bases from J, with 6 bases in between. The CDR3 consists of 15 residues. Germline V CDR1 and CDR2: SGHVS, FQNEAQ. CDR3 DNA: TGTGCCAGCAGCTTAGCGGCAGTCTCCTACAATGAGCAGTTCTTC. Encoded protein: CASSLAAVSYNEQFF.

The rearrangement links TRBV4-1 to TRBJ2-1, with TRBD2 matching 12 bases. The CDR3 runs to 18 residues. The J segment lost 6 bases and the V segment lost 0 bases, leaving 9 bases of the junction unmatched. The germline V gene has CDR1 MGHRA and CDR2 YSYEKL. In nucleotides, the CDR3 is TGCGCCAGCAGCCAAGAGGCTAGCGGGGGGGCGTCTCTCAATGAGCAGTTCTTC. Translation: CASSQEASGGASLNEQFF.

The chain uses TRBV7-6 and TRBJ2-1; 12 positions match TRBD2. Looked up from germline, CDR1 is SGHVS and CDR2 is FNYEAQ. CDR3 size: 14 residues. V dropped 5 bases and J dropped 8; count of bases not matched to a gene: 4. Here the CDR3 DNA reads TGTGCCAGCAGCCGTGGACTAGCGGGACATGAGCAGTTCTTC. Its translation: CASSRGLAGHEQFF.

The chain has TRBV6-6 and TRBJ2-3, with a tentative D call TRBD1 (6 bases). This CDR3 has 14 residues. Per germline, CDR1 MNHNY and CDR2 SVGAGI (reference sequence). V lost 6 bases and J 0 bases, leaving 10 bases between the germline ends. The CDR3: CASSSRGSTDTQYF. The CDR3, as DNA: TGTGCCAGCAGCTCCAGGGGAAGCACAGATACGCAGTATTTT.

This sequence joins TRBV10-3 and TRBJ2-7; possibly TRBD1 for D (6 bases). The germline gives CDR1 ENHRY, CDR2 SYGVKD. V dropped 3 bases and J dropped 2 bases, with 14 bases sitting between them. CDR3 length: 15 amino acids. The CDR3 nucleotides are TGTGCCATCAGTGAAGGGGGTGGGGGCACCTACGAGCAGTACTTC. It translates to CAISEGGGGTYEQYF.

In its sample, this clone was seen once. The chain has TRBV2 and TRBJ2-1, with D perhaps being TRBD1 or TRBD2 (7 bases each). This CDR3 contains 12 residues. The V end was cut by 8 bases, the J end by 9 bases, with 14 bases between. From germline, CDR1 is SNHLY and CDR2 FYNNEI. CDR3 DNA sequence: TGTGCCAGCCGGGCAGGGGGGGGTGAGCAGTTCTTC. Translation gives CASRAGGGEQFF.

The rearrangement joins TRBV7-9 to TRBJ2-7, with a tentative D call TRBD1 (6 bases). CDR1 and CDR2 from the germline V gene are SEHNR and FQNEAQ (reference sequence). CDR3 length equals 16 residues. Trimming left V 1 base short and J 1 base short, with 14 bases between. The DNA of the CDR3 is TGTGCCAGCAGCTTAGTTACGGGACACTATTCCTACGAGCAGTACTTC. Encoded protein: CASSLVTGHYSYEQYF. Combining the CDR3 with reference TRBV7-9 and TRBJ2-7 gives the whole variable domain DTGVSQNPRHKITKRGQNVTFRCDPISEHNRLYWYRQTLGQGPEFLTYFQNEAQLEKSRLLSDRFSAERPKGSFSTLEIQRTEQGDSAMYLCASSLVTGHYSYEQYFGPGTRLTVT.

The chain combines TRBV4-1 with TRBJ2-7; D possibly corresponds to TRBD1 (6 bases). There are 19 residues in the CDR3. V was clipped by 0 bases and J by 0 bases, with 21 bases between them. Germline lookup yields CDR1 MGHRA and CDR2 YSYEKL. In DNA form, the CDR3 reads TGCGCCAGCAGCCAAGATGTGGGACAAGGTAGGGGGTTCTCCTACGAGCAGTACTTC. This encodes CASSQDVGQGRGFSYEQYF.

About this clone: An end of the junction does not agree with germline; a read error may underlie this. The CDR3 region is CASSLDQETQYF. Here the CDR3 DNA reads TGTGCCAGCAGCTTAGACCAGGAGACCCAGTACTTC. V is TRBV11-3 and J is TRBJ2-5; D gene uncertain. This CDR3 spans 12 amino acids. Germline V gene data show CDR1 as SGHNT and CDR2 as YENEEA.

This rearrangement joins TRBV7-8 to TRBJ1-1; D ambiguous. The CDR3 runs to 12 residues. V was clipped by 5 bases and J by 4 bases, with 8 bases between them. Germline values: CDR1 SGHVS, CDR2 FQNEAQ. Here the CDR3 DNA reads TGTGCCAGCAGCCATGAGGGCACTGAAGCTTTCTTT. Translation gives CASSHEGTEAFF.

This chain joins TRBV5-1 and TRBJ2-3; D perhaps matches TRBD2 (5 bases). CDR3 length: 13 amino acids. The germline gives CDR1 SGHRS, CDR2 YFSETQ. Trimming shortened V by 4 bases and J by 1 base, and 7 bases separated the two germline ends. DNA for the CDR3: TGCGCCAGCAGCCGTAGCGGCACAGATACGCAGTATTTT. It encodes CASSRSGTDTQYF.

CDR3: CASSFDSSGNTIYF. The DNA of the CDR3 is TGCGCCAGCAGCTTTGACAGCTCTGGAAACACCATATATTTT. The V and J genes are TRBV5-1 and TRBJ1-3; TRBD1 is a possible D gene (5 bases). V dropped 2 bases and J dropped 0 bases, with 6 bases sitting between them. Looked up from germline, CDR1 is SGHRS and CDR2 is YFSETQ. This CDR3 is 14 amino acids long.

The chain links TRBV7-2 to TRBJ2-1, with D possibly matching TRBD2 (6 bases). The V gene lost 5 bases and the J gene lost 5 bases, with 25 bases spanning the gap. Per germline, CDR1 SGHTA and CDR2 FQGNSA. The CDR3 has 18 residues. The CDR3 loop reads CASSLTYRRDSYDNEQFF. CDR3 DNA sequence: TGTGCCAGCAGCCTTACCTACCGAAGGGACTCTTATGACAATGAGCAGTTCTTC. Filled out from reference TRBV7-2 and TRBJ2-1, the complete variable domain reads GAGVSQSPSNKVTEKGKDVELRCDPISGHTALYWYRQSLGQGLEFLIYFQGNSAPDKSGLPSDRFSAERTGGSVSTLTIQRTQQEDSAVYLCASSLTYRRDSYDNEQFFGPGTRLTVL.

V and J are TRBV7-2 and TRBJ2-3; 9 nucleotides line up with TRBD2. The CDR3 is 18 amino acids. The germline CDR1 and CDR2 sequences are SGHTA and FQGNSA. Trimming removed 2 bases from V and 0 bases from J; junction bases left unmatched: 9. CDR3 DNA: TGTGCCAGCAGCTTACGTGTCAGCGGGGGGATTAGCACAGATACGCAGTATTTT. Protein: CASSLRVSGGISTDTQYF.

The rearrangement uses TRBV7-9 and TRBJ1-2; TRBD1 agrees at 7 bases. The germline gives CDR1 SEHNR, CDR2 FQNEAQ (reference sequence). The CDR3 extends over 16 amino acids. V gave up 0 bases and J gave up 3 bases; unmatched junction bases: 7. The CDR3 reads CASSLARGQAYYGYTF. The CDR3, as DNA: TGTGCCAGCAGCTTAGCGCGCGGACAGGCCTACTATGGCTACACCTTC.

This sequence joins TRBV27 and TRBJ2-1, with D unclear. V lost 3 bases to trimming and J lost 0 bases, with 9 bases between them. CDR3 length: 15 amino acids. The germline V gene has CDR1 MNHEY and CDR2 SMNVEV (reference sequence). CDR3 in DNA: TGTGCCAGCAGTTTCAAGGGTGTCTCCTACAATGAGCAGTTCTTC. It codes for CASSFKGVSYNEQFF.

This clone was counted a single time. The CDR3 here is CASSFGQGETQYF. The CDR3 DNA follows: TGTGCCAGCAGTTTCGGACAGGGGGAGACCCAGTACTTC. J is TRBJ2-5 and V is TRBV6-5, with TRBD1 matching over 9 bases. The CDR3 covers 13 residues. V trimming: 4 bases; J trimming: 5 bases; junction bases outside the gene matches: 2. The germline gives CDR1 MNHEY, CDR2 SVGAGI.

This rearrangement joins TRBV30 to TRBJ1-1; 10 positions match TRBD1. Germline CDR1 is GTSNPN and CDR2 is SVGIG (reference sequence). The CDR3 totals 15 residues. The V and J ends lost 0 bases and 1 base, in that order; junction bases with no gene match: 2. The DNA for the CDR3 is TGTGCCTGGAGTGTACGGGACAGGGGGAACACTGAAGCTTTCTTT. It translates to CAWSVRDRGNTEAFF.

The V and J genes are TRBV5-1 and TRBJ2-7; tentatively, D is TRBD2 (5 bases). The CDR3 runs 14 residues. The ends were cut back, 4 bases at V and 3 bases at J, with 14 bases in the middle. Germline CDR1 and CDR2: SGHRS and YFSETQ. CDR3 residues: CASSPIAFLYEQYF. The DNA for the CDR3 is TGCGCCAGCAGCCCTATAGCGTTCCTCTACGAGCAGTACTTC. Supplemented by reference TRBV5-1 and TRBJ2-7, the full variable domain reads KAGVTQTPRYLIKTRGQQVTLSCSPISGHRSVSWYQQTPGQGLQFLFEYFSETQRNKGNFPGRFSGRQFSNSRSEMNVSTLELGDSALYLCASSPIAFLYEQYFGPGTRLTVT.

The chain recombines TRBV9 with TRBJ2-5; TRBD2 agrees at 9 bases. J lost 5 bases, V lost 2 bases, and 4 bases had no gene match. This CDR3 region has 14 residues. Germline V lookup: CDR1 SGDLS, CDR2 YYNGEE. CDR3 in DNA: TGTGCCAGCAGCGTTAGCGGGAGTTTGGAGACCCAGTACTTC. Its translation: CASSVSGSLETQYF.

V is TRBV6-6 and J is TRBJ2-3; 10 nucleotides line up with TRBD1. The length of the CDR3 is 15 residues. After removal of 6 bases from V and 3 bases from J, the junction contained 6 bases not matched to a gene. Per germline, CDR1 MNHNY and CDR2 SVGAGI (reference sequence). CDR3 sequence (DNA): TGTGCCAGCAGGCGCCGGGACAGGGGAACAGATACGCAGTATTTT. This codes for CASRRRDRGTDTQYF.

The J gene is TRBJ2-5, the V gene TRBV5-1, with 7 bases lining up with TRBD1. The germline gives CDR1 SGHRS, CDR2 YFSETQ. Losses at the gene ends were 1 base for V and 3 bases for J; bases not matched to a gene: 9. The CDR3 is 16 residues long. CDR3: CASSLSLGTVEETQYF. The CDR3 DNA reads TGCGCCAGCAGCTTGTCTTTAGGGACAGTGGAAGAGACCCAGTACTTC. Complete variable domain (other parts from reference TRBV5-1 and TRBJ2-5): KAGVTQTPRYLIKTRGQQVTLSCSPISGHRSVSWYQQTPGQGLQFLFEYFSETQRNKGNFPGRFSGRQFSNSRSEMNVSTLELGDSALYLCASSLSLGTVEETQYFGPGTRLLVL.

In DNA form, the CDR3 reads TGTGCCAGCAACAGGGGGGGGCCCAATCAGCCCCAGCATTTT. Encoded protein: CASNRGGPNQPQHF. V and J are TRBV9 and TRBJ1-5; 8 nucleotides agree with TRBD1. Germline V gene data show CDR1 as SGDLS and CDR2 as YYNGEE. V was pared by 6 bases and J by 3 bases, with 5 bases of the junction left unmatched. CDR3 length: 14 amino acids.

The genes are TRBV11-2 and TRBJ1-2; D is unresolved. CDR1 is SGHAT, CDR2 FQNNGV, per germline. The CDR3 has 11 residues. The V and J ends lost 5 bases and 14 bases respectively, with 15 bases between them. CDR3 DNA sequence: TGTGCCAGCAGCCTCGGAGGAGGGCGAACCTTC. This sequence encodes CASSLGGGRTF.

V gene TRBV6-1 combines with J gene TRBJ1-1, with D uncertain. CDR3 length: 13 residues. Germline V gives CDR1 MNHNS, CDR2 SASEGT. V dropped 1 base and J dropped 6 bases, with 9 bases sitting between them. This chain's CDR3 is CASSEVGGSEAFF. DNA of the CDR3: TGTGCCAGCAGTGAAGTCGGAGGCTCTGAAGCTTTCTTT.